This T cell receptor (beta chain) was sequenced in a study of yellow fever vaccine responses in identical twins. General study findings and limits: Among the twins, the vaccine T cell response reportedly seemed partly convergent and partly personalized.

TCRdb itself ran the RT-PCR reads through MiXCR, one entry per CDR3 protein. Altogether around 15,000 distinct CDR3 sequences are present, about four fifths being singletons, with the ten largest covering about 1.7%. This clonotype was recorded once. Its matching antigen is unknown. Germline loops: CDR1 SGHTA, CDR2 FQGNSA. The CDR3 is 15 amino acids. Deletions cut 7 bases from V and 3 bases from J, with 19 bases between. The sample was T cells from blood (PBMCs), unsorted or a sorted subset (not recorded which), taken before or after yellow fever vaccination (not recorded which). The gene calls are TRBV7-2 and TRBJ2-7; D possibly corresponds to TRBD2 (5 bases). The TCR originated in a woman between 18 and 29 years old who received the yellow fever vaccine. CDR3 region: CASITDGLVYYEQYF. DNA for the CDR3: TGTGCCAGCATCACCGACGGACTGGTCTACTACGAGCAGTACTTC.